Listed below are T cell receptor beta chains from one sample, sequenced in a study of beta chain features in type 1 diabetes. Repertoires were generated with immunoSEQ multiplex PCR, while TCRdb's copy carries only in-frame clones and drops some. The sample lists almost 350,000 clones; around a fifth were seen once. The specimen was naive CD4+ T cells from blood. The receptors come from a woman younger than 35 in good health. CDR3s include the opening cysteine and the closing phenylalanine or tryptophan. A D gene is named only where the DNA matches it firmly. Size is stated for part of the rows, as once, few or many counts, or as a class when the clone is expanded.

D	V	size	J	CDR3	DNA
-	TRBV4-1	few	TRBJ1-2	CASSQGLQGSKNYGYTF	TGCGCCAGCAGCCAAGGTCTACAGGGAAGTAAGAACTATGGCTACACCTTC
TRBD1	TRBV19	few	TRBJ1-5	CASSFGQGGQPQHF	TGTGCCAGTAGTTTCGGACAGGGCGGTCAGCCCCAGCATTTT
TRBD1	TRBV2	few	TRBJ2-7	CASSPPRTGEKYEQYF	TGTGCCAGCAGTCCCCCAAGGACAGGGGAGAAATACGAGCAGTACTTC
TRBD1	TRBV29-1	few	TRBJ1-4	CSARDSANEKLFF	TGCAGCGCTAGGGACAGCGCAAATGAAAAACTGTTTTTT
TRBD2	TRBV7-3	-	TRBJ2-3	CASSLTGLAGRTDTQYF	TGTGCCAGCAGCTTAACCGGGCTAGCGGGGCGCACAGATACGCAGTATTTT
-	TRBV6-1	-	TRBJ1-1	CASTLQENTEAFF	TGTGCCAGCACTCTACAGGAGAACACTGAAGCTTTCTTT
-	TRBV13	once	TRBJ2-5	CASSSSQGSLGETQYF	TGTGCCAGCAGCTCGAGCCAGGGGTCCCTAGGAGAGACCCAGTACTTC
-	TRBV4-2	-	TRBJ1-1	CASSQASETEAFF	TGTGCCAGCAGCCAAGCGTCAGAAACTGAAGCTTTCTTT
TRBD1	TRBV7-9	few	TRBJ1-2	CASSSGDRSNYGYTF	TGTGCCAGCAGCTCCGGGGACAGGTCTAACTATGGCTACACCTTC
TRBD2	TRBV7-2	-	TRBJ2-3	CASRGGFRGTDTQYF	TGTGCCAGCAGGGGGGGGTTCCGAGGCACAGATACGCAGTATTTT
-	TRBV28	-	TRBJ1-2	CASSTGPIGYTF	TGTGCCAGCAGTACAGGACCCATTGGCTACACCTTC
-	TRBV30	-	TRBJ1-3	CAWSVDTGGNTIYF	TGTGCCTGGAGTGTTGATACAGGGGGAAACACCATATATTTT
TRBD2	TRBV5-4	few	TRBJ2-1	CASSFKEAGANEQFF	TGTGCCAGCAGCTTTAAGGAAGCGGGAGCCAATGAGCAGTTCTTC
-	TRBV7-2	-	TRBJ1-1	CASAFLSAGETEAFF	TGTGCCAGCGCCTTCCTCTCGGCGGGAGAGACTGAAGCTTTCTTT
TRBD2	TRBV4-1	-	TRBJ2-7	CASSQETSGSYEQYF	TGCGCCAGCAGCCAAGAGACTAGCGGGAGCTACGAGCAGTACTTC
-	TRBV28	-	TRBJ1-5	CASSLSSWAGPPQHF	TGTGCCAGCAGTTTATCCTCCTGGGCGGGGCCGCCCCAGCATTTT
-	TRBV5-4	-	TRBJ1-3	CASSFRGKGNTIYF	TGTGCCAGCAGCTTCCGCGGCAAGGGAAACACCATATATTTT
TRBD2	TRBV4-1	-	TRBJ2-3	CASSRTSGPDTQYF	TGCGCCAGCAGCCGGACTAGCGGCCCAGATACGCAGTATTTT
-	TRBV2	-	TRBJ2-4	CASQGAVKNIQYF	TGTGCCAGCCAAGGGGCTGTCAAAAACATTCAGTACTTC
TRBD2	TRBV7-9	-	TRBJ2-2	CASSPGLAGLAGELFF	TGTGCCAGCAGCCCGGGACTAGCGGGGTTGGCCGGGGAGCTGTTTTTT
TRBD1	TRBV5-4	-	TRBJ1-3	CASSPGQGTISGNTIYF	TGTGCCAGCAGCCCCGGACAGGGGACTATCTCTGGAAACACCATATATTTT
-	TRBV7-3	-	TRBJ1-1	CASSLRRDTEAFF	TGTGCCAGCAGCTTAAGGAGGGATACTGAAGCTTTCTTT
-	TRBV7-2	-	TRBJ1-2	CASSLVGDYGYTF	TGTGCCAGCAGCTTAGTGGGAGACTATGGCTACACCTTC
TRBD2	TRBV7-9	-	TRBJ2-1	CASSPTPSGRTYNEQFF	TGTGCCAGCAGCCCCACTCCTAGCGGGAGAACCTACAATGAGCAGTTCTTC
-	TRBV7-9	-	TRBJ1-5	CASSLGGGNQPQHF	TGTGCCAGCAGCTTAGGAGGGGGAAATCAGCCCCAGCATTTT
TRBD1	TRBV5-1	-	TRBJ1-1	CASNTPGQLNTEAFF	TGCGCCAGCAATACACCGGGACAGCTGAACACTGAAGCTTTCTTT
-	TRBV4-2	few	TRBJ1-1	CASSQDRVRGTEAFF	TGTGCCAGCAGCCAAGATAGGGTACGGGGGACTGAAGCTTTCTTT
TRBD1	TRBV5-1	few	TRBJ2-5	CASSDNRGQETQYF	TGCGCCAGCAGCGATAACAGGGGTCAAGAGACCCAGTACTTC
-	TRBV9	few	TRBJ1-4	CASSEAGLNEKLFF	TGTGCCAGCAGCGAGGCGGGGTTGAATGAAAAACTGTTTTTT
-	TRBV5-1	-	TRBJ1-4	CASKTGTTNEKLFF	TGCGCCAGCAAAACAGGGACGACTAATGAAAAACTGTTTTTT
TRBD1	TRBV7-9	-	TRBJ1-1	CASSFTTGGEAEAFF	TGTGCCAGCAGCTTCACGACAGGGGGCGAGGCTGAAGCTTTCTTT
-	TRBV7-6	-	TRBJ2-6	CAASPGSGANVLTF	TGTGCCGCTTCTCCGGGATCTGGGGCCAACGTCCTGACTTTC
-	TRBV7-2	-	TRBJ2-5	CASSREVETQYF	TGTGCCAGCAGCCGAGAGGTGGAGACCCAGTACTTC
TRBD1	TRBV29-1	few	TRBJ1-2	CSVEGDRRYGYTF	TGCAGCGTTGAAGGGGACAGACGCTATGGCTACACCTTC
-	TRBV5-1	few	TRBJ2-2	CASSLADSSGSGELFF	TGCGCCAGCAGCTTGGCGGACTCATCCGGGAGCGGGGAGCTGTTTTTT
-	TRBV6-6	few	TRBJ1-2	CASGGGRPSDYGYTF	TGTGCCAGCGGGGGAGGGCGACCCTCCGACTATGGCTACACCTTC
TRBD1	TRBV29-1	-	TRBJ1-1	CSVGGLIQGQGNTEAFF	TGCAGCGTTGGAGGCTTGATCCAAGGACAGGGCAACACTGAAGCTTTCTTT
TRBD2	TRBV5-1	few	TRBJ2-2	CASSLGAGRNTGELFF	TGCGCCAGCAGCTTGGGAGCGGGACGGAACACCGGGGAGCTGTTTTTT
TRBD1	TRBV5-1	-	TRBJ2-5	CASSLARDSQETQYF	TGCGCCAGCAGCTTGGCCCGGGACAGCCAAGAGACCCAGTACTTC
TRBD2	TRBV5-4	once	TRBJ2-3	CASSLGAGGGEDTQYF	TGTGCCAGCAGCTTAGGAGCGGGAGGGGGGGAAGATACGCAGTATTTT